This T cell receptor (beta chain) is drawn from a study of blood T cell repertoires in COVID-19. Across the whole study: Sites across the United States, Italy and Spain contributed samples from acute and convalescent COVID-19.

Germline CDR1 reads SGHAT; CDR2 reads FQNNGV. The V and J ends lost 1 base and 4 bases respectively, with 4 bases between them. CDR3 length equals 13 residues. In the study's own analysis: Quantification of nucleated cells was approximated via reference gene primer amplification. TCRdb keeps only in-frame clones here, not all; method: immunoSEQ multiplex PCR. Clonal size and the V and J genes are those of that table, whereas D and trimming came from the DNA. The profile shows 150,000 to 180,000 clones, 65% to 90% of them singletons. The genes are TRBV11-2 and TRBJ2-2, with unresolved D. The receptor was isolated from an older woman with COVID-19, enrolled during active disease. The sample taken for sequencing was peripheral blood. The CDR3 loop is CASSLVGTGELFF. CDR3 bases: TGTGCCAGCAGCTTAGTCGGCACCGGGGAGCTGTTTTTT.